The 14 T cell receptor beta chains below all came from one sample that was sequenced in a study of control samples from healthy donors and cancer patients (dated by TCRdb to between 2020 and 2021). Library generation was performed with the immunoSEQ multiplex PCR assay. In TCRdb, the immuneACCESS table is reduced to in-frame sequences with V and J assigned. These tables do not hold every clone; where another copy was compared, an unresolved V gene accounts for under half, and the others remain unexplained. Recorded for this sample are about 170,000 clones; around 88% of them occurred a single time. The ten largest clonotypes hold nearly 5% of the sample. The specimen was blood. All receptors derive from a woman between 25 and 40 years old in good health.

This sequence joins TRBV7-9 and TRBJ1-4; weak D call: TRBD1 (5 bases). This CDR3 has 14 residues. Trimming pared 3 bases from V and 1 base from J, leaving 6 bases between. Germline CDR1 is SEHNR and CDR2 is FQNEAQ (reference sequence). This chain's CDR3 is CASSLGRTNEKLFF. The CDR3 DNA follows: TGTGCCAGCAGCTTGGGGCGAACTAATGAAAAACTGTTTTTT.

This rearrangement joins TRBV13 to TRBJ2-7; 7 bases agree with TRBD1. This CDR3 region has 14 residues. Unmatched junction bases numbered 10, after V lost 9 bases and J lost 2 bases. Germline values: CDR1 PRHDT, CDR2 FYEKMQ (reference sequence). CDR3: CASHLRDRTYEQYF. The CDR3 bases are TGTGCCAGTCATCTCCGGGACAGAACCTACGAGCAGTACTTC.

The gene calls are TRBV19 and TRBJ2-4, with a possible D match to TRBD2 (6 bases). The germline V and J ends were trimmed by 6 bases and 0 bases, with 15 bases remaining between them. The germline CDR1 and CDR2 sequences are LNHDA and SQIVND (reference sequence). This CDR3 has 16 amino acids. The CDR3, as DNA: TGTGCCAGTAGCCTACGTCGGGGACTAGCCAAAAACATTCAGTACTTC. It specifies CASSLRRGLAKNIQYF. The entire variable domain, with the rest obtained from reference TRBV19 and TRBJ2-4, is as follows: DGGITQSPKYLFRKEGQNVTLSCEQNLNHDAMYWYRQDPGQGLRLIYYSQIVNDFQKGDIAEGYSVSREKKESFPLTVTSAQKNPTAFYLCASSLRRGLAKNIQYFGAGTRLSVL.

The J gene is TRBJ1-3, the V gene TRBV6-5; TRBD1 aligns across 7 bases. V lost 2 bases and J lost 0; bases outside the gene matches: 4. The germline V gene encodes CDR1 MNHEY and CDR2 SVGAGI. This CDR3 has 16 amino acids. CDR3 region: CASSYGTVSSGNTIYF. The CDR3 DNA is TGTGCCAGCAGTTACGGGACAGTGAGCTCTGGAAACACCATATATTTT.

CDR3 in amino acids: CASSQAGLVGTDTQYF. CDR3 nucleotides: TGTGCCAGCAGCCAAGCGGGACTAGTAGGCACAGATACGCAGTATTTT. V is TRBV3-1 (or the pseudogene TRBV3-2) and J is TRBJ2-3; 8 nucleotides line up with TRBD2. CDR1 LGHDT and CDR2 YNNKEL come from the germline V gene (reference sequence). Trimming at V came to 1 base and at J to 1 base, leaving 4 bases not matched to a gene. CDR3 size: 16 residues.

V is TRBV7-9 and J is TRBJ1-3; D not certain. From germline, CDR1 is SEHNR and CDR2 FQNEAQ (reference sequence). Trimming removed 0 bases at V and 0 bases at J, with 12 bases between. CDR3 length equals 17 residues. In DNA, the CDR3 is TGTGCCAGCAGCTTAGCGCAAGTAGGAAGCTCTGGAAACACCATATATTTT. It codes for CASSLAQVGSSGNTIYF.

This chain connects TRBV2 to TRBJ2-7; 7 bases are a match to TRBD1. The CDR3 sequence is 15 residues long. Germline V gene lookup returns CDR1 SNHLY and CDR2 FYNNEI. The V gene end was trimmed by 6 bases and the J gene end by 2 bases; junction bases not matched to a gene: 10. CDR3 protein: CASSRGQSPTYEQYV. The CDR3 DNA reads as TGTGCCAGCAGCCGGGGACAGTCACCCACCTACGAGCAGTACGTC.

Remarks on this clone: Other DNA sequences in this sample translate to the same CDR3. CDR3 protein: CASSRLADTQYF. For the CDR3, the DNA is TGTGCCAGCAGCCGACTAGCGGATACGCAGTATTTT. This chain links TRBV3-1 (or the pseudogene TRBV3-2) with TRBJ2-3; 8 bases match TRBD2. From germline, CDR1 is LGHDT and CDR2 YNNKEL (reference sequence). J lost 6 bases, V lost 4 bases, and 0 bases had no gene match. CDR3 length equals 12 residues.

The chain links TRBV2 to TRBJ1-5; D gene uncertain. V gave up 4 bases and J gave up 5 bases, with 9 bases separating them. The CDR3 length is 13 residues. The germline V gene has CDR1 SNHLY and CDR2 FYNNEI. For the CDR3, the DNA is TGTGCCAGCAGTGGTGAGGGCTATCAGCCCCAGCATTTT. Its translation: CASSGEGYQPQHF.

This clone was detected only once. This rearrangement joins TRBV5-6 to TRBJ2-7; D remains ambiguous. Per germline, CDR1 SGHDT and CDR2 YYEEEE. V lost 6 bases to trimming and J lost 1 base, with 11 bases between them. The CDR3 has 13 amino acids. In DNA, the CDR3 is TGTGCCAGCACCCGCCCGTTTTCCTACGAGCAGTACTTC. Translation: CASTRPFSYEQYF.

V is TRBV15 and J is TRBJ2-1; 9 bases fit TRBD1. The V gene's germline CDR1 is LNHNV and CDR2 YYDKDF (reference sequence). J lost 3 bases, V lost 8 bases, and 5 bases had no gene match. The CDR3 spans 14 residues. CDR3 bases: TGTGCCACCGCCGGGACAGGGAGCTACAATGAGCAGTTCTTC. Residues: CATAGTGSYNEQFF.

The genes are TRBV7-8 and TRBJ1-6; the match to TRBD1 covers 7 bases. This CDR3 is built from 18 residues. Germline V gene data show CDR1 as SGHVS and CDR2 as FQNEAQ. V lost 3 bases to trimming and J lost 4 bases; unmatched junction nucleotides: 12. The CDR3 loop reads CASSLLPGTAFYNSPLHF. In DNA form, the CDR3 reads TGTGCCAGCAGCTTGTTACCCGGGACAGCTTTTTATAATTCACCCCTCCACTTT.

In this sample, this clone turned up a few times. This chain joins TRBV4-1 and TRBJ1-5; possible D gene TRBD1, 6 bases. V lost 1 base, J lost 2 bases, and 12 bases lay in between. The CDR3 length is 16 residues. Germline-derived CDR1 and CDR2 are MGHRA and YSYEKL. The CDR3 is CASSQAGRQGNQPQHF. The CDR3 region has the DNA TGCGCCAGCAGCCAAGCTGGGCGACAGGGCAATCAGCCCCAGCATTTT.

V gene TRBV6-6 combines with J gene TRBJ1-3, with a weak D call TRBD1 (5 bases). Looked up from germline, CDR1 is MNHNY and CDR2 is SVGAGI (reference sequence). The CDR3 spans 16 residues. Between the trimmed V and J ends, which lost 2 bases and 0 bases, there was a span of 11 bases. CDR3 nucleotides: TGTGCCAGCAGTTACGGGCAGGGTTACTCTGGAAACACCATATATTTT. Protein product: CASSYGQGYSGNTIYF.